One sample yielded the 28 T cell receptor beta chains listed below, sequenced in a study of shared clonotypes between healthy human individuals (dated by TCRdb to 2020 to 2022). The library was built by means of the immunoSEQ multiplex PCR assay. What TCRdb holds here is the immuneACCESS table cut down to in-frame rearrangements. Part of the clones is not present; checked against another copy, under half of the missing clones reflect an unresolved V gene, and the others are unexplained. A total of around 1,900,000 clones appear in this sample, just over 90% of them only once. The top ten constitute over 1.5% of the sample. CD8 naive samples were obtained by positive selection for CCR7 among CD45RO-negative cells, yielding a CD45RA+CCR7+ population from which TemRA cells were excluded. Sequenced material: naive CD8+ T cells from PBMCs. The cell subset or site label here, explained by the study, means: CD45RA+CCR7+. These receptors all come from a man aged 18 to 29 in good health. Some clones in this sample may be carry-over from other donors' samples.

The gene calls are TRBV6-5 and TRBJ1-2; weak D call: TRBD1 (5 bases). The germline V gene encodes CDR1 MNHEY and CDR2 SVGAGI. The CDR3 is 15 residues long. Trimming left V 3 bases short and J 4 bases short, with 15 bases between. The CDR3 DNA reads TGTGCCAGCAGTTATCTCGAGGGGTCCCTCTATGGCTACACCTTC. Its protein is CASSYLEGSLYGYTF.

The chain combines TRBV2 with TRBJ1-5; possibly TRBD1 for D (5 bases). The germline gives CDR1 SNHLY, CDR2 FYNNEI. V lost 4 bases to trimming and J lost 0 bases, with 13 bases between them. The CDR3 totals 16 residues. The CDR3 is CASSVGHVHSNQPQHF. The CDR3 coding sequence is TGTGCCAGCAGTGTCGGACACGTTCATAGCAATCAGCCCCAGCATTTT.

The chain employs TRBV27 and TRBJ2-5; D not certain. There are 13 residues in the CDR3. Trimming left V 1 base short and J 1 base short, with 4 bases between. In germline, CDR1 is MNHEY, CDR2 SMNVEV (reference sequence). The CDR3 spells CASSLYFQETQYF. The CDR3 bases are TGTGCCAGCAGTTTATACTTCCAAGAGACCCAGTACTTC.

This clone appeared a single time. V and J are TRBV2 and TRBJ2-2, with D tentatively TRBD1 or TRBD2 (5 bases each). The CDR3 has 16 residues. Trimming removed 6 bases at V and 7 bases at J, with 21 bases between. Germline assignment: CDR1 SNHLY and CDR2 FYNNEI. DNA of the CDR3: TGTGCCAGCAGAAAAAAAGGGACCCTCGTAGGCGGGGAGCTGTTTTTT. This sequence encodes CASRKKGTLVGGELFF. Complete variable domain (other parts from reference TRBV2 and TRBJ2-2): EPEVTQTPSHQVTQMGQEVILRCVPISNHLYFYWYRQILGQKVEFLVSFYNNEISEKSEIFDDQFSVERPDGSNFTLKIRSTKLEDSAMYFCASRKKGTLVGGELFFGEGSRLTVL.

The chain carries TRBV11-1 and TRBJ2-1; 10 bases align to TRBD2. Germline V gene sequence: CDR1 SGHAT, CDR2 FQDESV (reference sequence). The V segment lost 5 bases and the J segment 7 bases; nucleotides outside the gene matches: 8. The CDR3 runs 15 residues. This chain's CDR3 is CASSRQREGLNEQFF. The CDR3 DNA is TGTGCCAGCAGCCGTCAGCGGGAGGGGTTAAATGAGCAGTTCTTC.

This chain joins TRBV4-2 and TRBJ2-7; 8 bases align to TRBD2. This CDR3 has 16 residues. The trim removed 7 bases at V and 6 bases at J, leaving 17 bases unmatched. Per the germline V gene, CDR1 is LGHNA and CDR2 is YNFKEQ. CDR3 DNA sequence: TGTGCCAGCACGGAAGTTACCGCTAGCGGGCGTTTCGAGCAGTACTTC. Its translation: CASTEVTASGRFEQYF.

The genes are TRBV27 and TRBJ2-1; a weak D match, TRBD2 (5 bases). Looked up from germline, CDR1 is MNHEY and CDR2 is SMNVEV (reference sequence). The CDR3 contains 14 residues. V lost 5 bases to trimming and J lost 11 bases, with 19 bases between them. CDR3 bases: TGTGCCAGCAGTCCACTTGAGGGTTTCTCACAGCAGTTCTTC. Translated, it gives CASSPLEGFSQQFF.

The chain joins TRBV6-1 to TRBJ2-1, with 9 bases fitting TRBD2. Trimming removed 3 bases from V and 8 bases from J; junction bases left unmatched: 23. The V gene's germline CDR1 is MNHNS and CDR2 SASEGT. The CDR3 spans 20 residues. CDR3 nucleotide sequence: TGTGCCAGCAGTGAGTGGGGGACCAGGTCTAGCGGGATAACTAGGGATGAGCAGTTCTTC. This sequence encodes CASSEWGTRSSGITRDEQFF.

This rearrangement joins TRBV6-5 to TRBJ1-2, with D perhaps TRBD1 (5 bases). The CDR3 spans 13 residues. Looked up from germline, CDR1 is MNHEY and CDR2 is SVGAGI. With 7 bases removed from V and 4 bases from J, the gap between germline ends came to 13 bases. CDR3 nucleotide sequence: TGTGCCAGCACCGCAGGGTACAGCTATGGCTACACCTTC. Its protein is CASTAGYSYGYTF.

The rearrangement links TRBV28 to TRBJ2-5; tentatively, D is TRBD2 (6 bases). The CDR3 is made up of 15 amino acids. Germline V gene sequence: CDR1 MDHEN, CDR2 SYDVKM. Trimming stripped 3 bases from V and 4 bases from J, with 15 bases between. The CDR3 loop is CASSLSVGTLETQYF. The CDR3 DNA follows: TGTGCCAGCAGTTTGTCGGTAGGGACTCTAGAGACCCAGTACTTC.

In regard to this clone: The identical CDR3 is also encoded by other nucleotide sequences in the sample. This chain links TRBV11-2 with TRBJ2-1; D is uncertain. Looked up from germline, CDR1 is SGHAT and CDR2 is FQNNGV. The CDR3 is made up of 11 amino acids. The germline V and J ends were trimmed by 1 base and 10 bases, with 5 bases remaining between them. For the CDR3, the DNA is TGTGCCAGCAGCTTAGGGGTAGAGCAGTTCTTC. Translation gives CASSLGVEQFF.

The chain links TRBV9 to TRBJ2-6; possibly TRBD1 or TRBD2 for D (5 bases each). The V end was cut by 6 bases, the J end by 2 bases, with 12 bases between. Germline V gene sequence: CDR1 SGDLS, CDR2 YYNGEE. CDR3 size: 15 residues. CDR3 residues: CASNEGRTGANVLTF. DNA for the CDR3: TGTGCCAGCAATGAGGGGCGGACTGGGGCCAACGTCCTGACTTTC.

This clone was seen a single time. The chain combines TRBV15 with TRBJ2-7, with D uncertain. The CDR3 runs 14 residues. V lost 1 base and J 0 bases, leaving 7 bases between the germline ends. Germline lookup yields CDR1 LNHNV and CDR2 YYDKDF (reference sequence). CDR3 DNA sequence: TGTGCCACCAGCAGAGTTACCTTCTCCTACGAGCAGTACTTC. This sequence encodes CATSRVTFSYEQYF.

The chain combines TRBV27 with TRBJ1-2; 11 nucleotides agree with TRBD1. The CDR3 covers 17 residues. Germline assignment: CDR1 MNHEY and CDR2 SMNVEV (reference sequence). V was clipped by 5 bases and J by 7 bases; unmatched bases: 15. DNA of the CDR3: TGTGCCAGCAGTGAGGGGAGTAGCGGACAGGGGGCAGGTGGCTACACCTTC. Translating gives CASSEGSSGQGAGGYTF.

This clone was picked up a small number of times. The chain uses TRBV9 and TRBJ1-4; D unresolved. Germline V gives CDR1 SGDLS, CDR2 YYNGEE. The V gene lost 3 bases and the J gene lost 7 bases, with 13 bases spanning the gap. This CDR3 has 14 residues. For the CDR3, the DNA is TGTGCCAGCAGCGGAGCTATAGGTGGTGAAAAACTGTTTTTT. This sequence encodes CASSGAIGGEKLFF.

This clone occurred a few times. The rearrangement links TRBV19 to TRBJ1-1; no clear D. The CDR3 is 15 amino acids. The V gene lost 3 bases and the J gene lost 0 bases, with 11 bases spanning the gap. Germline lookup yields CDR1 LNHDA and CDR2 SQIVND (reference sequence). The DNA for the CDR3 is TGTGCCAGTAGTATTTTCGGCTCGATGAACACTGAAGCTTTCTTT. Translating it yields CASSIFGSMNTEAFF.

The chain recombines TRBV7-9 with TRBJ2-1; perhaps TRBD1 as D (5 bases). The CDR3 is 15 amino acids. The V end lost 1 base, the J end lost 2 bases, and 9 bases lay between the germline ends. Germline CDR1 is SEHNR and CDR2 is FQNEAQ (reference sequence). CDR3 nucleotides: TGTGCCAGCAGCTTAGTTTCAGGGACCTACAATGAGCAGTTCTTC. It translates to CASSLVSGTYNEQFF.

CDR3 region: CASSGAGKGSDTQYF. CDR3 sequence (DNA): TGTGCCAGCAGCGGGGCGGGAAAAGGATCAGATACGCAGTATTTT. V usage is TRBV9 and J usage is TRBJ2-3; tentatively, D is TRBD2 (6 bases). The CDR3 covers 15 residues. V lost 3 bases, J lost 4 bases, and 15 bases lay in between. Germline lookup yields CDR1 SGDLS and CDR2 YYNGEE.

J is TRBJ2-7 and V is TRBV11-2; 11 bases line up with TRBD2. CDR1 is SGHAT, CDR2 FQNNGV, per germline. The trim removed 5 bases at V and 4 bases at J, leaving 10 bases unmatched. This CDR3 region has 16 residues. This CDR3 reads CASSPGLAEGPYEQYF. CDR3 sequence (DNA): TGTGCCAGCAGCCCGGGACTAGCGGAAGGGCCTTACGAGCAGTACTTC. The full variable domain, with the rest looked up from reference TRBV11-2 and TRBJ2-7, is EAGVAQSPRYKIIEKRQSVAFWCNPISGHATLYWYQQILGQGPKLLIQFQNNGVVDDSQLPKDRFSAERLKGVDSTLKIQPAKLEDSAVYLCASSPGLAEGPYEQYFGPGTRLTVT.

The chain is built from TRBV9 and TRBJ2-7; D not certain. Germline CDR1 reads SGDLS; CDR2 reads YYNGEE. V shed 2 bases and J shed 1 base, with 10 bases lying between them. The CDR3 spans 14 residues. CDR3 loop: CASSVLPDSYEQYF. CDR3 DNA sequence: TGTGCCAGCAGCGTGCTCCCGGATTCCTACGAGCAGTACTTC.

This chain uses TRBV9 with TRBJ2-5; a possible D gene is TRBD2 (6 bases). Between the trimmed V and J ends, which lost 4 bases and 7 bases, there was a span of 17 bases. The germline V gene encodes CDR1 SGDLS and CDR2 YYNGEE. The CDR3 loop spans 14 amino acids. The CDR3 nucleotides read TGTGCCAGCAGCTCCGGACCCGTCGGGGGGACCCAGTACTTC. This encodes CASSSGPVGGTQYF.

V and J are TRBV18 and TRBJ2-7, with D perhaps TRBD2 (5 bases). The V end was cut by 3 bases, the J end by 1 base, with 16 bases between. Per germline, CDR1 KGHSH and CDR2 LQKENI. The length of the CDR3 is 16 residues. The CDR3 reads CASSPTSLAPSYEQYF. The CDR3 coding sequence is TGTGCCAGCTCACCGACGAGCCTAGCCCCATCCTACGAGCAGTACTTC.

The V call is TRBV28, the J call TRBJ2-7, with 8 positions matching TRBD1. Germline CDR1 reads MDHEN; CDR2 reads SYDVKM. This CDR3 is built from 15 residues. The J segment lost 5 bases and the V segment lost 6 bases, leaving 12 bases of the junction unmatched. CDR3 sequence reads: CASRAPRTGYHEQYF. The CDR3 nucleotides read TGTGCCAGCAGGGCGCCCCGGACAGGGTACCACGAGCAGTACTTC.

This clone appeared a single time. The V call is TRBV27, the J call TRBJ2-1; either TRBD1 or TRBD2 may fit D (5 bases each). V lost 8 bases, J lost 3 bases, and 17 bases lay in between. CDR3 length: 15 residues. Per the germline V gene, CDR1 is MNHEY and CDR2 is SMNVEV (reference sequence). The CDR3 reads CASGHLGELYNEQFF. The CDR3 DNA reads TGTGCCAGCGGACATTTGGGGGAGCTCTACAATGAGCAGTTCTTC.

As DNA, the CDR3 is TGTGCCAGCAGTTACTCGAGCCCAGGACCTAACTATGGCTACACCTTC. Amino acids: CASSYSSPGPNYGYTF. The chain joins TRBV6-5 to TRBJ1-2, with unresolved D. V was pared by 0 bases and J by 0 bases, with 11 bases between. The CDR3 has 16 residues. Looked up from germline, CDR1 is MNHEY and CDR2 is SVGAGI.

The J gene is TRBJ1-3, the V gene TRBV7-6; 9 bases map to TRBD1. CDR1 is SGHVS, CDR2 FNYEAQ, per germline. V lost 0 bases, J lost 4 bases, and 1 base stayed unmatched. CDR3 size: 15 residues. CDR3 loop: CASSLAGQGGNTIYF. The CDR3 nucleotides are TGTGCCAGCAGCTTAGCCGGACAGGGGGGAAACACCATATATTTT. The entire variable domain, with the rest obtained from reference TRBV7-6 and TRBJ1-3, is as follows: GAGVSQSPRYKVTKRGQDVALRCDPISGHVSLYWYRQALGQGPEFLTYFNYEAQQDKSGLPNDRFSAERPEGSISTLTIQRTEQRDSAMYRCASSLAGQGGNTIYFGEGSWLTVV.

About this clone: Within the sample, other DNA sequences also encode this same CDR3. This chain joins TRBV28 and TRBJ1-1; D is undetermined. The CDR3 is 11 residues long. With 4 bases removed from V and 4 bases from J, the gap between germline ends came to 4 bases. Germline V CDR1 and CDR2: MDHEN, SYDVKM. Here the CDR3 DNA reads TGTGCCAGCAGTTGGGGCACTGAAGCTTTCTTT. It translates to CASSWGTEAFF. Supplemented by reference TRBV28 and TRBJ1-1, the full variable domain reads DVKVTQSSRYLVKRTGEKVFLECVQDMDHENMFWYRQDPGLGLRLIYFSYDVKMKEKGDIPEGYSVSREKKERFSLILESASTNQTSMYLCASSWGTEAFFGQGTRLTVV.

V gene TRBV27 combines with J gene TRBJ1-2; D uncertain. This CDR3 is built from 16 residues. Germline loops: CDR1 MNHEY, CDR2 SMNVEV (reference sequence). Trimming stripped 0 bases from V and 5 bases from J, with 16 bases between. Written as DNA, the CDR3 is TGTGCCAGCAGTTTATCTAGCAGGCCCCTGGGGTATGGCTACACCTTC. Translation gives CASSLSSRPLGYGYTF.